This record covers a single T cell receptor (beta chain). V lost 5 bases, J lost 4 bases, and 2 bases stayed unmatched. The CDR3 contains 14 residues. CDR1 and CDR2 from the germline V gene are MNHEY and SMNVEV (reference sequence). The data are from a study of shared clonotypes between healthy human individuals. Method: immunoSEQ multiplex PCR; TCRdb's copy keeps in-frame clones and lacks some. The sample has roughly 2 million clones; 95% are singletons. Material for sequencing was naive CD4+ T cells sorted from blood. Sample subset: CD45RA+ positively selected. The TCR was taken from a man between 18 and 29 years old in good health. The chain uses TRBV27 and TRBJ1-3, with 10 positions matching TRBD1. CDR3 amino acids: CASSTTGGGNTIYF. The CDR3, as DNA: TGTGCCAGCAGTACGACAGGGGGCGGAAACACCATATATTTT.